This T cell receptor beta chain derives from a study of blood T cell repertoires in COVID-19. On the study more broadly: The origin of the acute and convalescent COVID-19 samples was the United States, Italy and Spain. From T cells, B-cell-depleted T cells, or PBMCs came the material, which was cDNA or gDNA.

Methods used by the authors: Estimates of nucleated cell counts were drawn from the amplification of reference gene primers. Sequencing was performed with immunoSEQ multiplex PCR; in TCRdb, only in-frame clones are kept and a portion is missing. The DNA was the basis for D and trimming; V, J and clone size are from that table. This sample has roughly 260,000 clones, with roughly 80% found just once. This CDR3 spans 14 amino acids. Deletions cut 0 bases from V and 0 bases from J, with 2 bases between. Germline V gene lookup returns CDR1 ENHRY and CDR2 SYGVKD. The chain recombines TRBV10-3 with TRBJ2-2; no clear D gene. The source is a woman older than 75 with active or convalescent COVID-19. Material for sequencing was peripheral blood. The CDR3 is CAISESANTGELFF. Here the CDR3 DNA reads TGTGCCATCAGTGAGTCCGCGAACACCGGGGAGCTGTTTTTT.